One sample yielded the 14 T cell receptor beta chains listed below, sequenced in a study of T cells in Graves' hyperthyroidism and ophthalmopathy. From RNA transcripts, TCR beta CDR3 regions were amplified. An initial round of RT-PCR targeting the TCR CDR3 relied on the HTBI primer set. TCRdb reanalysed the multiplex PCR reads using MiXCR and keeps one entry per CDR3 protein. The sample holds some 550,000 distinct CDR3 sequences, more than 15% seen once. The sequenced sample was blood. The receptors here all came from a woman in her forties with Graves' ophthalmopathy.

This chain joins TRBV27 and TRBJ1-2, with TRBD1 matching over 10 bases. The CDR3 is 15 amino acids. The trim removed 4 bases at V and 3 bases at J, leaving 5 bases unmatched. CDR1 and CDR2 (germline): MNHEY, SMNVEV (reference sequence). CDR3 sequence reads: CASSSGQGMDYGYTF. CDR3 DNA sequence: TGTGCCAGCAGTTCGGGACAGGGGATGGACTATGGCTACACCTTC.

The chain combines TRBV29-1 with TRBJ2-2; 9 nucleotides agree with TRBD1. Unmatched junction bases numbered 11, after V lost 8 bases and J lost 1 base. Looked up from germline, CDR1 is SQVTM and CDR2 is ANQGSEA. This CDR3 has 16 residues. The CDR3 loop reads CSILKGQGLNTGELFF. Here the CDR3 DNA reads TGCAGCATCTTGAAGGGACAGGGCCTGAACACCGGGGAGCTGTTTTTT.

This clonotype has just a few counts. This chain joins TRBV11-3 and TRBJ2-3; TRBD2 agrees at 10 bases. Trimming took 1 base from V and 4 from J; bases not matched to a gene: 5. CDR1 is SGHNT, CDR2 YENEEA, per germline. The CDR3 runs 16 residues. The CDR3 DNA reads TGTGCCAGCAGCTTAGTGGCTAGCGGGGGAGCAGATACGCAGTATTTT. Protein product: CASSLVASGGADTQYF.

Of note for this clonotype: This clone may be a read error of a much larger clone one base away. The chain combines TRBV2 with TRBJ2-2; TRBD2 is a possible D gene (5 bases). This CDR3 contains 13 residues. CDR1 and CDR2 (germline): SNHLY, FYNNEI. Here the CDR3 reads CASAGVNTGELCF. DNA of the CDR3: TGTGCCAGCGCCGGAGTGAACACCGGGGAGCTGTGTTTT.

This clonotype was seen at least ten times. V is TRBV20-1 and J is TRBJ2-1; 10 bases map to TRBD2. The CDR3 is made up of 16 amino acids. V gave up 0 bases and J gave up 8 bases; unmatched junction bases: 10. CDR1 and CDR2 (germline): DFQATT, SNEGSKA (reference sequence). The chain's CDR3 is CSARDRVPSGSYEQFF. The CDR3 DNA reads as TGCAGTGCTAGAGACCGGGTGCCTAGCGGGAGCTATGAGCAGTTCTTC.

This clonotype came up a few times. The gene calls are TRBV6-1 and TRBJ2-3, with 8 bases aligning to TRBD1. The J segment lost 9 bases and the V segment lost 4 bases, leaving 6 bases of the junction unmatched. The CDR3 loop spans 13 amino acids. Looked up from germline, CDR1 is MNHNS and CDR2 is SASEGT. CDR3 amino acids: CASSGQGPGTQYF. CDR3 coding DNA: TGTGCCAGCAGTGGACAGGGGCCGGGAACGCAGTATTTT.

The chain joins TRBV5-4 to TRBJ1-1; tentatively, D is TRBD1 (5 bases). This CDR3 has 16 amino acids. CDR1 is SGHNT and CDR2 is YYREEE in the germline V gene (reference sequence). The germline V and J ends were trimmed by 2 bases and 4 bases, with 18 bases remaining between them. The CDR3 sequence: CASSLSRGMEVTEAFF. The CDR3 DNA reads as TGTGCCAGCAGCTTAAGTAGGGGAATGGAGGTCACTGAAGCTTTCTTT.

This clonotype was seen repeatedly, ten times or more. The chain uses TRBV5-1 and TRBJ1-1; D gene uncertain. Between the trimmed V and J ends, which lost 2 bases and 0 bases, there was a span of 11 bases. Germline lookup yields CDR1 SGHRS and CDR2 YFSETQ. CDR3 size: 15 residues. CDR3 coding DNA: TGCGCCAGCAGCTTATTTGGATCAATGAACACTGAAGCTTTCTTT. Translation: CASSLFGSMNTEAFF.

Many counts were recorded for this clonotype. This chain connects TRBV30 to TRBJ1-1; no reliable D call. CDR3 size: 13 residues. The germline V gene encodes CDR1 GTSNPN and CDR2 SVGIG (reference sequence). V was trimmed by 1 base and J by 3 bases, leaving 9 bases between them. The CDR3 bases are TGTGCCTGGAGTGCCGGAGGTTACACTGAAGCTTTCTTT. Its protein is CAWSAGGYTEAFF.

The J gene is TRBJ2-5, the V gene TRBV4-1; weak D call: TRBD2 (5 bases). This CDR3 has 16 amino acids. The germline V gene encodes CDR1 MGHRA and CDR2 YSYEKL. With 1 base removed from V and 2 bases from J, the gap between germline ends came to 14 bases. CDR3 region: CASSQVATRSQETQYF. CDR3 coding DNA: TGCGCCAGCAGCCAAGTTGCCACTAGATCTCAAGAGACCCAGTACTTC.

With respect to this clonotype: A much larger clone differs by one base, so this may be a read error. CDR3 DNA: TGTGCCGGCAGCGGACGGTTTCAAGAGACCCAGTACTTC. Translating gives CAGSGRFQETQYF. The chain is built from TRBV2 and TRBJ2-5; D may be TRBD2 (5 bases). The CDR3 has 13 residues. Germline loops: CDR1 SNHLY, CDR2 FYNNEI. The entire variable domain, with the rest obtained from reference TRBV2 and TRBJ2-5, is as follows: EPEVTQTPSHQVTQMGQEVILRCVPISNHLYFYWYRQILGQKVEFLVSFYNNEISEKSEIFDDQFSVERPDGSNFTLKIRSTKLEDSAMYFCAGSGRFQETQYFGPGTRLLVL.

This clonotype was seen ten or more times. CDR3 in DNA: TGTGCCAGCAGTGTTCACAGTCAACTCAATCAGCCCCAGCATTTT. Protein: CASSVHSQLNQPQHF. The chain joins TRBV28 to TRBJ1-5; D not resolved. The CDR3 runs to 15 residues. With 5 bases removed from V and 3 bases from J, the gap between germline ends came to 14 bases. Germline V gene sequence: CDR1 MDHEN, CDR2 SYDVKM. Full variable domain (outside the CDR3, taken from reference TRBV28 and TRBJ1-5): DVKVTQSSRYLVKRTGEKVFLECVQDMDHENMFWYRQDPGLGLRLIYFSYDVKMKEKGDIPEGYSVSREKKERFSLILESASTNQTSMYLCASSVHSQLNQPQHFGDGTRLSIL.

CDR3 nucleotide sequence: TGTGCCATCAGTGAGCCACGCTCTGGAAACACCATATATTTT. Protein: CAISEPRSGNTIYF. The V gene is TRBV10-3, the J gene TRBJ1-3, with D unresolved. V lost 2 bases and J 0 bases, leaving 5 bases between the germline ends. This CDR3 comprises 14 residues. Germline V gene sequence: CDR1 ENHRY, CDR2 SYGVKD.

This chain joins TRBV2 and TRBJ2-7; perhaps TRBD1 as D (6 bases). Trimming pared 10 bases from V and 0 bases from J, leaving 13 bases between. CDR1 is SNHLY and CDR2 is FYNNEI in the germline V gene. The CDR3 sequence is 13 residues long. Here the CDR3 reads CAIDTGSSYEQYF. CDR3 bases: TGTGCCATTGATACAGGGAGCTCCTACGAGCAGTACTTC.